These 9 T cell receptor beta chains were sequenced from one sample in a study of vaccination effects on CD4 cells after COVID-19. Ahead of sequencing, the ViraFEST assay grew antigen-specific CD4+ T cells using viral peptide pools. Around day 10 of culture, CD4+ T cells were separated out. No vaccinee had earlier SARS-CoV-2 infection, and nucleocapsid antibodies were negative. Their antigen targets remain unknown. TCRdb's copy holds only in-frame clones and misses some; the assay was immunoSEQ multiplex PCR. The sample contains around 25,000 clones, roughly three quarters of which appear only once. The material was CD4+ T cells from PBMCs cultured with HCoV-NL63 spike peptides, obtained before COVID-19 vaccination. These receptors were obtained from a human donor who received a COVID-19 vaccine.

V is TRBV3-1 (or the pseudogene TRBV3-2) and J is TRBJ2-5; weak D call: TRBD2 (6 bases). This CDR3 is 11 amino acids long. V dropped 4 bases and J dropped 9 bases, with 9 bases sitting between them. Germline V gene lookup returns CDR1 LGHDT and CDR2 YNNKEL (reference sequence). The CDR3 is CASSRGGAQYF. In nucleotides, the CDR3 is TGTGCCAGCAGCCGAGGCGGGGCCCAGTACTTC.

The chain recombines TRBV25-1 with TRBJ2-1; 10 nucleotides align to TRBD2. Germline CDR1 reads MGHDK; CDR2 reads SYGVNS. CDR3 length: 16 amino acids. V gave up 6 bases and J gave up 5 bases; unmatched junction bases: 10. CDR3 coding DNA: TGTGCCAGCAGCCCAAGGCTAGCGGGAGCGGACAATGAGCAGTTCTTC. Amino acid sequence: CASSPRLAGADNEQFF.

This clone was picked up one time. V gene TRBV27 combines with J gene TRBJ2-4; D remains ambiguous. The CDR3 sequence is 14 residues long. Per the germline V gene, CDR1 is MNHEY and CDR2 is SMNVEV (reference sequence). V was shortened by 7 bases and J by 7 bases, with 17 bases between the two germline ends. This CDR3 reads CASKFSGVWNIQYF. CDR3 DNA sequence: TGTGCCAGCAAATTTTCTGGGGTGTGGAACATTCAGTACTTC.

The rearrangement joins TRBV7-2 to TRBJ1-5; D is unresolved. V lost 3 bases, J lost 6 bases, and 9 bases lay in between. The length of the CDR3 is 13 residues. The V gene's germline CDR1 is SGHTA and CDR2 FQGNSA. In DNA form, the CDR3 reads TGTGCCAGCAGCTTTGGGCACGGTCAGCCCCAGCATTTT. It is translated as CASSFGHGQPQHF.

The chain is built from TRBV5-6 and TRBJ2-5; D is possibly TRBD1 or TRBD2 (5 bases each). CDR1 is SGHDT and CDR2 is YYEEEE in the germline V gene. CDR3 length equals 13 residues. Between the trimmed V and J ends, which lost 7 bases and 3 bases, there was a span of 13 bases. CDR3 residues: CASLGADKETQYF. The CDR3 nucleotides are TGTGCCAGCCTCGGGGCGGATAAAGAGACCCAGTACTTC.

This rearrangement joins TRBV2 to TRBJ2-3, with a tentative D call TRBD1 (6 bases). Trimming shortened V by 5 bases and J by 3 bases, and 21 bases separated the two germline ends. This CDR3 comprises 17 residues. Germline lookup yields CDR1 SNHLY and CDR2 FYNNEI. CDR3 sequence reads: CASSRLGAPHRTDTQYF. DNA of the CDR3: TGTGCCAGCAGTCGTTTGGGGGCCCCCCACCGAACAGATACGCAGTATTTT.

The table lists this clone with a count of one. The rearrangement uses TRBV11-2 and TRBJ2-7; the D is unclear. This CDR3 has 15 residues. Germline V CDR1 and CDR2: SGHAT, FQNNGV. Trimming cost V 3 bases and J 3 bases, with 15 bases left between them. CDR3 coding DNA: TGTGCCAGCAGCTTGCGCCCTACCGACGTCTACGAGCAGTACTTC. Its protein product is CASSLRPTDVYEQYF.

This clone was counted between two and nine times. The CDR3 coding sequence is TGTGCCAGCTCACCCCGCCCCCCGGGCCGGGAGACCCAGTACTTC. Amino acids: CASSPRPPGRETQYF. The chain combines TRBV18 with TRBJ2-5; D is unclear. CDR3 length: 15 residues. Germline V gives CDR1 KGHSH, CDR2 LQKENI. The V and J ends lost 3 bases and 5 bases respectively, with 16 bases between them.

The genes are TRBV3-1 (or the pseudogene TRBV3-2) and TRBJ1-6, with D perhaps matching TRBD1 (5 bases). CDR3 length: 13 residues. In germline, CDR1 is LGHDT, CDR2 YNNKEL (reference sequence). V was cut by 4 bases and J by 6 bases, with 7 bases left in between. In DNA form, the CDR3 reads TGTGCCAGCAGCCCAGACAGTAATTCACCCCTCCACTTT. Residues: CASSPDSNSPLHF.